This entry is about one TCR beta chain. As yet, its antigen is unknown. The method was immunoSEQ multiplex PCR; TCRdb's version includes in-frame clones alone and lacks a portion of them. Altogether 20,000 to 25,000 clones are present, about 86% being singletons, with the ten largest covering around 4.8%. V was shortened by 1 base and J by 5 bases, with 10 bases between the two germline ends. Germline V CDR1 and CDR2: SGDLS, YYNGEE. This CDR3 contains 13 residues. This sample was taken from a study of T cells in localized non-small cell lung cancer. Points from the study as a whole: Adjacent lung was found to contain a median approximately 60 of the top 100 tumor clones. Exceeding tumor, uninvolved adjacent lung had the highest T cell clonality. Since sequencing was restricted to only one region of the tumor, intratumor heterogeneity remains a possibility.

V usage is TRBV9 and J usage is TRBJ2-7; no reliable D call. The sequence was collected from a man aged 40 to 70 with stage II lung adenocarcinoma. The sequencing here drew on PBMCs, taken before any cancer treatment. The CDR3 DNA is TGTGCCAGCAGCGTAACTGGAGCCCACGAGCAGTACTTC. Its translation is CASSVTGAHEQYF.